The rows below give T cell receptor beta chains drawn from one sample of a study of metastatic and nonmetastatic thyroid tumors. TCRdb reprocessed the PCR reads via MiXCR. Here the sample spans tens of thousands of clones, roughly 13% being singletons. Sequencing used blood. Every receptor here comes from a female donor with papillary thyroid cancer or a benign thyroid nodule (not recorded which). Some clones in this sample may be carry-over from other donors' samples. The CDR3 runs from the conserved cysteine through the conserved F or W. D genes are given only for firm matches. Expanded clones get a size class; other rows say once, few or many, or leave the size out.

cdr3_nt: TGTGCCAGCAGCTTAGACAGGGTCGATGAGCAGTTCTTC
cdr3_aa: CASSLDRVDEQFF
j_call: TRBJ2-1
v_call: TRBV11-2
d_call: NA
clone_size: many

cdr3_nt: TGTGCCAGCAGTGGCAAGGGCCAGGCTAGCACAGATACGCAGTATTTT
cdr3_aa: CASSGKGQASTDTQYF
j_call: TRBJ2-3
v_call: TRBV6-1
d_call: NA
clone_size: many

cdr3_nt: TGCGCCAGCGGCAGGGTCGGGACCTCCTACGAGCAGTACTTC
cdr3_aa: CASGRVGTSYEQYF
j_call: TRBJ2-7
v_call: TRBV10-2
d_call: NA
clone_size: many

cdr3_nt: TGTGCCATCAGGCCAGGGTTCAATGAAAAACTGTTTTTT
cdr3_aa: CAIRPGFNEKLFF
j_call: TRBJ1-4
v_call: TRBV10-3
d_call: NA
clone_size: few

cdr3_nt: TGCGCCAGCAGCGAAAGAGGGGCGACTGAGCAGTTCTTC
cdr3_aa: CASSERGATEQFF
j_call: TRBJ2-1
v_call: TRBV5-1
d_call: NA
clone_size: many

cdr3_nt: TGCAGTGCTAGTGGGCACCGAGCTAACTATGGCTACACCTTC
cdr3_aa: CSASGHRANYGYTF
j_call: TRBJ1-2
v_call: TRBV20-1
d_call: NA
clone_size: once

cdr3_nt: TGTGCCAGCAGTTTTCAGGGGGGCACAGATACGCAGTATTTT
cdr3_aa: CASSFQGGTDTQYF
j_call: TRBJ2-3
v_call: TRBV12-3/TRBV12-4
d_call: TRBD1
clone_size: many

cdr3_nt: TGCGCCAGCAGCTTGGAAGGGGGTAGGGGTCAGCCCCAGCATTTT
cdr3_aa: CASSLEGGRGQPQHF
j_call: TRBJ1-5
v_call: TRBV5-1
d_call: NA
clone_size: many

cdr3_nt: TGTGCCGGAGGGGGCAGGGAGCCCTACGAGCAGTACTTC
cdr3_aa: CAGGGREPYEQYF
j_call: TRBJ2-7
v_call: TRBV6-2/TRBV6-3
d_call: NA
clone_size: few

cdr3_nt: TGTGCCAGCAGTTACCTGCCAGGGAACACTGAAGCTTTCTTT
cdr3_aa: CASSYLPGNTEAFF
j_call: TRBJ1-1
v_call: TRBV6-6
d_call: NA
clone_size: many

cdr3_nt: TGTGCCAGCATGGGGAGGTCCCGAACCTACAATGAGCAGTTCTTC
cdr3_aa: CASMGRSRTYNEQFF
j_call: TRBJ2-1
v_call: TRBV13
d_call: NA
clone_size: many

cdr3_nt: TGTGCCAGCAGTGCCGGACAGGGGGCTCCCGGAGTGAGACTCGGCGAGCAGTACTTC
cdr3_aa: CASSAGQGAPGVRLGEQYF
j_call: TRBJ2-7
v_call: TRBV2
d_call: TRBD1
clone_size: NA

cdr3_nt: TGTGCCTGGAGTGGTCAGACCCTTTATGGCTACACCTTC
cdr3_aa: CAWSGQTLYGYTF
j_call: TRBJ1-2
v_call: TRBV30
d_call: NA
clone_size: many

cdr3_nt: TGTGCCAGAAGCTTACATTCAGATACGCAGTATTTT
cdr3_aa: CARSLHSDTQYF
j_call: TRBJ2-3
v_call: TRBV11-2
d_call: NA
clone_size: NA

cdr3_nt: TGTGCCAGCAGCGCCCCCGGGACAGCCCTCACAGATACGCAGTATTTT
cdr3_aa: CASSAPGTALTDTQYF
j_call: TRBJ2-3
v_call: TRBV9
d_call: TRBD1
clone_size: many

cdr3_nt: TGTGCCAGCCATAGGACAGAGAATCAGCCCCAGCATTTT
cdr3_aa: CASHRTENQPQHF
j_call: TRBJ1-5
v_call: TRBV6-1
d_call: NA
clone_size: many

cdr3_nt: TGTGCCAGCATGGGTTTAACGGGAAACACTGAAGCTTTCTTT
cdr3_aa: CASMGLTGNTEAFF
j_call: TRBJ1-1
v_call: TRBV27
d_call: NA
clone_size: many

cdr3_nt: TGTGCCAGCTCACTAGGACAGCGAGAGACCCAGTACTTC
cdr3_aa: CASSLGQRETQYF
j_call: TRBJ2-5
v_call: TRBV18
d_call: NA
clone_size: many

cdr3_nt: TGTGCCATCAATAGCGGCTACGAGCAGTACTTC
cdr3_aa: CAINSGYEQYF
j_call: TRBJ2-7
v_call: TRBV28
d_call: NA
clone_size: many

cdr3_nt: TGTGCCAGCAGCTCGGTGACTAGCGGGAACCGAGAGACCCAGTACTTC
cdr3_aa: CASSSVTSGNRETQYF
j_call: TRBJ2-5
v_call: TRBV5-6
d_call: TRBD2
clone_size: many

cdr3_nt: TGCAGTGCTAGAGATGAGGGACATGAGCAGTTCTTC
cdr3_aa: CSARDEGHEQFF
j_call: TRBJ2-1
v_call: TRBV20-1
d_call: NA
clone_size: many

cdr3_nt: TGCGCCAGCAGCACCGGGACACTAAACACTGAAGCTTTCTTT
cdr3_aa: CASSTGTLNTEAFF
j_call: TRBJ1-1
v_call: TRBV5-1
d_call: NA
clone_size: many

cdr3_nt: TGCGCCAGCCACCCTAGCGGGAGGGCTGAGCAGTTCTTC
cdr3_aa: CASHPSGRAEQFF
j_call: TRBJ2-1
v_call: TRBV10-2
d_call: TRBD2
clone_size: many

cdr3_nt: TGTGCCAGCATTTTTCGGCTAGCGGGAGACGGAGATACGCAGTATTTT
cdr3_aa: CASIFRLAGDGDTQYF
j_call: TRBJ2-3
v_call: TRBV12-3/TRBV12-4
d_call: TRBD2
clone_size: few

cdr3_nt: TGTGCCACCAGCAGAGATTTGGGGGCTTCCTACGAGCAGTACTTC
cdr3_aa: CATSRDLGASYEQYF
j_call: TRBJ2-7
v_call: TRBV15
d_call: NA
clone_size: many

cdr3_nt: TGTGCCTGGAGTGTAAGGTCAGTCCGGGCTGAAGCTTTCTTT
cdr3_aa: CAWSVRSVRAEAFF
j_call: TRBJ1-1
v_call: TRBV30
d_call: NA
clone_size: many

cdr3_nt: TGTGCCAGCAGTTCACCGGAGATGGGGGGCTTAAGGTACTTC
cdr3_aa: CASSSPEMGGLRYF
j_call: TRBJ2-7
v_call: TRBV7-9
d_call: NA
clone_size: many

cdr3_nt: TGTGCGAGCAGTTTCCCCCCGCCCAGGCACTCCTACGAGCAGTACTTC
cdr3_aa: CASSFPPPRHSYEQYF
j_call: TRBJ2-7
v_call: TRBV28
d_call: NA
clone_size: few

cdr3_nt: TGTGCCAGCAGTCATGATCTCCCTACGGCCCAGCATTTT
cdr3_aa: CASSHDLPTAQHF
j_call: TRBJ1-5
v_call: TRBV6-2/TRBV6-3
d_call: NA
clone_size: many

cdr3_nt: TGTGCCAGCAGCTTGGGTGCGGGAGTGGAGAATGAGCAGTTCTTC
cdr3_aa: CASSLGAGVENEQFF
j_call: TRBJ2-1
v_call: TRBV5-8
d_call: TRBD2
clone_size: many

cdr3_nt: TGTGCCAGCAGTAGGGGGTCGGGCTACACCTTC
cdr3_aa: CASSRGSGYTF
j_call: TRBJ1-2
v_call: TRBV28
d_call: NA
clone_size: many

cdr3_nt: TGTGCCACCAGTGATACAGGGACAGGGACAGATACGCAGTATTTT
cdr3_aa: CATSDTGTGTDTQYF
j_call: TRBJ2-3
v_call: TRBV24-1
d_call: TRBD1
clone_size: many

cdr3_nt: TGTGCCAGCACTCACAGGGGCTCCTACCAGCATTACTTC
cdr3_aa: CASTHRGSYQHYF
j_call: TRBJ2-7
v_call: TRBV6-1
d_call: TRBD1
clone_size: NA

cdr3_nt: TGCAGTGCCAAGAGGGGGACTAAAAAACAGAATAGCAATCAGCCCCAGCATTTT
cdr3_aa: CSAKRGTKKQNSNQPQHF
j_call: TRBJ1-5
v_call: TRBV20-1
d_call: NA
clone_size: many

cdr3_nt: TGTGCCAGCACCGGGACTCTTGATTCACCCCTCCACTTT
cdr3_aa: CASTGTLDSPLHF
j_call: TRBJ1-6
v_call: TRBV9
d_call: NA
clone_size: many

cdr3_nt: TGTGCCAGCAGTTACCAGGGACCCCGGGGAGGAAACATTCAGTACTTC
cdr3_aa: CASSYQGPRGGNIQYF
j_call: TRBJ2-4
v_call: TRBV6-2/TRBV6-3
d_call: NA
clone_size: many

cdr3_nt: TGTGCCACCAGCGGTCGGACAGGTGGCACAGGGCATGAAGCTTTCTTT
cdr3_aa: CATSGRTGGTGHEAFF
j_call: TRBJ1-1
v_call: TRBV15
d_call: TRBD1
clone_size: many

cdr3_nt: TGTGCCAGTACAGGGGGCAGCAATCAGCCCCAGCATTTT
cdr3_aa: CASTGGSNQPQHF
j_call: TRBJ1-5
v_call: TRBV6-1
d_call: TRBD1
clone_size: many

cdr3_nt: TGTGCCAGCAGCCCCCAAGCCCTCAACACTGAAGCTTTCTTT
cdr3_aa: CASSPQALNTEAFF
j_call: TRBJ1-1
v_call: TRBV6-1
d_call: NA
clone_size: many

cdr3_nt: TGTGCCTGGAGAAGAACCGTGAACTATGGCTACACCTTC
cdr3_aa: CAWRRTVNYGYTF
j_call: TRBJ1-2
v_call: TRBV30
d_call: NA
clone_size: many

cdr3_nt: TGTGCCAGCAGTGGAGCGGGAGGCTCCTACAATGAGCAGTTCTTC
cdr3_aa: CASSGAGGSYNEQFF
j_call: TRBJ2-1
v_call: TRBV2
d_call: TRBD2
clone_size: many

cdr3_nt: TGTGCCAGCAGTGACAGGGTTTGGGGCTACACCTTC
cdr3_aa: CASSDRVWGYTF
j_call: TRBJ1-2
v_call: TRBV6-2/TRBV6-3
d_call: TRBD1
clone_size: many

cdr3_nt: TGCGCCAGCAGCGCGGGGATGACTGAAGCTTTCTTT
cdr3_aa: CASSAGMTEAFF
j_call: TRBJ1-1
v_call: TRBV5-1
d_call: NA
clone_size: many

cdr3_nt: TGTGCCAGCAGTTACTCGAGCTGGGGGACTGAAGCTTTCTTT
cdr3_aa: CASSYSSWGTEAFF
j_call: TRBJ1-1
v_call: TRBV6-5
d_call: NA
clone_size: many

cdr3_nt: TGCAGTGCTAGCCCGGGAAGGACAGCCGCCTACGAGCAGTACTTC
cdr3_aa: CSASPGRTAAYEQYF
j_call: TRBJ2-7
v_call: TRBV20-1
d_call: NA
clone_size: NA

cdr3_nt: TGTGCCAGCAGTCCTCAACACTACTCTGGAAACACCATATATTTT
cdr3_aa: CASSPQHYSGNTIYF
j_call: TRBJ1-3
v_call: TRBV6-4
d_call: NA
clone_size: many

cdr3_nt: TGTGCCAGCAGCTCTACGCACGGGACGAGGGAAGATACGCAGTATTTT
cdr3_aa: CASSSTHGTREDTQYF
j_call: TRBJ2-3
v_call: TRBV5-4
d_call: NA
clone_size: NA

cdr3_nt: TGTGCCAGCAGCTTAAAAGGACCGAGCTCTGGAAACACCATATATTTT
cdr3_aa: CASSLKGPSSGNTIYF
j_call: TRBJ1-3
v_call: TRBV7-3
d_call: NA
clone_size: many